Included here is one T cell receptor (beta chain) sequence, with context. Its cognate antigen has yet to be identified. Base-call qualities are not available, and no considerably larger clone is one nucleotide away. Receptors were amplified or captured by UMI-ligation and nested PCR. A single-stranded oligonucleotide bearing the Illumina SP2 sequence and a UMI was ligated to the 3' end of the cDNA with T4 RNA ligase 1. PCR1 was run for around 4 cycles (98 degrees C for 15 s, 69 degrees C for 30 s, 72 degrees C for 40 s), and an equimolar mix of RC1.1 and RC1.2, covering TRBC1 and TRBC2, was used as the beta primer. Starting at PCR2, TCR alpha and beta chains were handled separately, and sample indices and Illumina adaptors were added. The UMI was composed of 12 random nucleotides, arranged as two hexamers separated by a spacer, and was positioned after an 8-base spacer. Libraries were sequenced on an Illumina MiSeq using v2 2x251 paired-end chemistry, with some 13 samples typically included per run. To increase diversity, 5-7% PhiX DNA was added to each sequencing library. For the original study's pipeline: The raw reads were converted into FASTQ with bcl2fastq and then demultiplexed by dual indices with Demultiplexor. V and J genes were assigned by Decombinator through tag matching that permitted a single base-pair mismatch. Collapsinator used UMIs to correct both sequencing errors and frequency errors arising from PCR heterogeneity. CDR3Translator converted Decombinator identifiers into nucleotide sequence, translated that sequence into amino acids, and extracted CDR3 based on C- and N-terminal motifs. Each distinct KT2 TCR was counted as one cluster of KT2 sequences that shared a single unique molecular identifier. TCRdb handled the public reads itself, with Q25 trimming in fastp and clone calling in MiXCR, and kept productive beta chains. CDR3 protein sequences are deduplicated, and each keeps its most common genes and DNA. V and J calls and clone size were set by TCRdb, not the authors. This sample gives about 30,000 distinct CDR3 sequences in total; about 7.1% of them show up just once. About 15% of the sample is in the top ten clones.

The data are from a study of quantifying T cell responses using KT2 cells (dated by TCRdb to about 2017). For context, the study as a whole: RNA was DNase-treated and reverse transcribed with TCR alpha and beta constant-region primers, mostly using SuperScript III. The efficiency of the T4 ligation step under optimum conditions was estimated to be greater than 9%. PCR2 was performed as a SYBR Green qPCR and was stopped at a predetermined fluorescence threshold so that over-amplification was avoided.

Study-wide conclusions, independent of this receptor: Detection of KT2 sequences showed saturation at very high KT2 spike-in numbers. The study did not include a side-by-side comparison of this pipeline with other TCR sequencing techniques. KT2 sequences were detected down to the lowest spike-in tested, which was about one KT2 cell per 100,000 PBMC. A linear scaling of KT2 alpha and beta sequence counts with input KT2 cell number was observed over several orders of magnitude.

Via the germline V gene, CDR1 is SGHVS and CDR2 FQNEAQ. The CDR3 measures 16 amino acids from cysteine to phenylalanine. The only DNA kept is the CDR3, 48 bases in frame from the first base. Trimming costs V 3 bases and J 1 base, and their ends lie 14 bases apart. To test the sensitivity and accuracy of the pipeline, known numbers of KT2, a T cell clone whose TCR had already been sequenced, were spiked into unfractionated PBMC. A range of KT2-to-PBMC ratios was set up by mixing KT2 cells into a fixed number of PBMC. The V gene is TRBV7-8 and the J gene is TRBJ2-3; the D match is possibly TRBD1 or TRBD2, with 6 bases aligned in each. Input material: PBMCs spiked with cells of the T cell clone KT2. This receptor was taken from a human donor. Here is the DNA: TGTGCCAGCAGCTTTGGGGGGCATAAAGGCACAGATACGCAGTATTTT. This gives the protein CASSFGGHKGTDTQYF.